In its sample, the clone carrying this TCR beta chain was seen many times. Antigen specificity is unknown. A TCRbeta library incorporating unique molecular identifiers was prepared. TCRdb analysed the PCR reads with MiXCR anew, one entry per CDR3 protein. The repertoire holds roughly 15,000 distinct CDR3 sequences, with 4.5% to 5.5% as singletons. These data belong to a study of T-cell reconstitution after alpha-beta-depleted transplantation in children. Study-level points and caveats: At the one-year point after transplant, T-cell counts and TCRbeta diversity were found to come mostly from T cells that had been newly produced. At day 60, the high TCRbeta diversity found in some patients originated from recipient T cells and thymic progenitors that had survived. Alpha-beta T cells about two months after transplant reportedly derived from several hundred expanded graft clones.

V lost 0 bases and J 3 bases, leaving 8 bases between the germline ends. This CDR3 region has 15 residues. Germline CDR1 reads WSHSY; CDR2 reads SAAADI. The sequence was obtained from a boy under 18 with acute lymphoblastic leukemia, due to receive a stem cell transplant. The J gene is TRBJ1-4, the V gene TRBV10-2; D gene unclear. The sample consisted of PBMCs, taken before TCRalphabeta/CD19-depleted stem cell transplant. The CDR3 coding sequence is TGCGCCAGCAGTGAGTCGAACAGAGCTAATGAAAAACTGTTTTTT. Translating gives CASSESNRANEKLFF.